This entry lists 31 T cell receptor beta chains sequenced from one sample in a study of cytomegalovirus exposure and HLA in healthy donors. PCR used 60 Vbeta primers and 13 Jbeta primers. Data came from immunoSEQ multiplex PCR; TCRdb stores just in-frame clones and leaves some out. In total, the table holds about 58,000 clones. Sequenced sample: PBMCs. These receptor sequences come from a male donor in good health and CMV-seronegative.

CDR3 sequence: CASSPGQDQPQHF. The CDR3 region has the DNA TGTGCCAGCTCACCCGGACAGGATCAGCCCCAGCATTTT. The J gene is TRBJ1-5, the V gene TRBV18, with 7 nucleotides matching TRBD1. Germline-derived CDR1 and CDR2 are KGHSH and LQKENI. Trimming removed 3 bases from V and 5 bases from J; junction bases left unmatched: 1. The CDR3 is 13 amino acids.

The rearrangement joins TRBV2 to TRBJ2-5; 8 positions agree with TRBD2. Germline trimming cut 6 bases from V and 2 bases from J; bases unmatched to any gene: 8. The CDR3 spans 15 residues. CDR1 SNHLY and CDR2 FYNNEI come from the germline V gene. The CDR3 region has the DNA TGTGCCAGCAGCCTGGGTCGGGGGGGACAAGAGACCCAGTACTTC. This codes for CASSLGRGGQETQYF. Together with reference TRBV2 and TRBJ2-5, the CDR3 gives the full variable domain: EPEVTQTPSHQVTQMGQEVILRCVPISNHLYFYWYRQILGQKVEFLVSFYNNEISEKSEIFDDQFSVERPDGSNFTLKIRSTKLEDSAMYFCASSLGRGGQETQYFGPGTRLLVL.

The V and J genes are TRBV20-1 and TRBJ2-1, with D possibly TRBD1 on 7 matching bases. Germline-derived CDR1 and CDR2 are DFQATT and SNEGSKA (reference sequence). This CDR3 is 11 amino acids long. Trimming removed 6 bases at V and 10 bases at J, with 13 bases between. CDR3 DNA: TGCAGTGCGAAGGGGGGACAGGAGCAGTTCTTC. This encodes CSAKGGQEQFF.

To note about this clone: Relative to the germline gene, one junction end is altered; a read error may explain this. As DNA, the CDR3 is TGTGCCGGGAGTGGGACTAGGGGGATCCAAGAGACCCAGTACTTC. Translating it yields CAGSGTRGIQETQYF. The chain combines TRBV30 with TRBJ2-5; 8 positions agree with TRBD2. The CDR3 is made up of 15 amino acids. The germline V gene has CDR1 GTSNPN and CDR2 SVGIG (reference sequence).

The gene calls are TRBV7-2 and TRBJ2-2, with TRBD1 as a possible D gene (6 bases). Trimming cost V 3 bases and J 1 base, with 9 bases left between them. CDR3 length: 15 amino acids. Germline CDR1 is SGHTA and CDR2 is FQGNSA. CDR3 coding DNA: TGTGCCAGCAGCTTCGACAGGCGGAACACCGGGGAGCTGTTTTTT. It codes for CASSFDRRNTGELFF.

This chain uses TRBV11-2 with TRBJ1-2; D is uncertain. CDR3 length: 14 residues. Germline CDR1 SGHAT, CDR2 FQNNGV. The V and J ends lost 3 bases and 9 bases respectively, with 17 bases between them. As DNA, the CDR3 is TGTGCCAGCAGCTTGGCGGGCTCGGTATTACGCTACACCTTC. Translating it yields CASSLAGSVLRYTF.

The CDR3 bases are TGTGCCAGCACTTATGGGGGGTATCGTAATGAGTATGGCTACACCTTC. The encoded protein is CASTYGGYRNEYGYTF. This chain uses TRBV6-5 with TRBJ1-2, with D tentatively TRBD1 (5 bases). Per the germline V gene, CDR1 is MNHEY and CDR2 is SVGAGI. The CDR3 spans 16 residues. V was pared by 7 bases and J by 5 bases, with 23 bases between.

The chain uses TRBV5-1 and TRBJ2-1; D uncertain. Germline assignment: CDR1 SGHRS and CDR2 YFSETQ. The CDR3 length is 15 residues. V lost 1 base and J 0 bases, leaving 8 bases between the germline ends. The CDR3 bases are TGCGCCAGCAGCTTGCGAACTGTCTCCTACAATGAGCAGTTCTTC. Protein sequence: CASSLRTVSYNEQFF.

The chain uses TRBV6-5 and TRBJ2-1; TRBD1 aligns across 10 bases. The trim removed 4 bases at V and 5 bases at J, leaving 5 bases unmatched. CDR1 is MNHEY, CDR2 SVGAGI, per germline. CDR3 size: 15 residues. The CDR3 region is CASSFTGTGDNEQFF. CDR3 nucleotides: TGTGCCAGCAGTTTCACCGGGACAGGGGACAATGAGCAGTTCTTC.

The chain combines TRBV30 with TRBJ2-1; tentative D call: TRBD1 (5 bases). CDR3 length: 16 residues. Germline V gives CDR1 GTSNPN, CDR2 SVGIG (reference sequence). The V end lost 2 bases, the J end lost 7 bases, and 21 bases lay between the germline ends. The CDR3 coding sequence is TGTGCCTGGAGTAGGTGGGGCAGCCATCGTGCGAATGAGCAGTTCTTC. Translation: CAWSRWGSHRANEQFF.

Notes on this clone: Within the sample, other DNA sequences also encode this same CDR3. The rearrangement uses TRBV6-5 and TRBJ1-2; 11 bases are a match to TRBD1. V lost 0 bases and J lost 4; bases outside the gene matches: 4. CDR1 MNHEY and CDR2 SVGAGI come from the germline V gene. The CDR3 has 16 amino acids. CDR3 DNA sequence: TGTGCCAGCAGTTACTCGAGGACAGGGGGCGGCTATGGCTACACCTTC. It translates to CASSYSRTGGGYGYTF.

This chain joins TRBV27 and TRBJ2-1; TRBD2 aligns across 13 bases. The germline V gene encodes CDR1 MNHEY and CDR2 SMNVEV (reference sequence). The V and J ends lost 4 bases and 7 bases, in that order; junction bases with no gene match: 4. CDR3 size: 15 residues. The CDR3 bases are TGTGCCAGCAGTTCTACTAGCGGGGGGGTTAATGAGCAGTTCTTC. It yields the protein CASSSTSGGVNEQFF.

The chain employs TRBV28 and TRBJ2-3, with D maybe TRBD2 (7 bases). The CDR3 is made up of 15 amino acids. The V end was cut by 7 bases, the J end by 5 bases, with 19 bases between. The germline gives CDR1 MDHEN, CDR2 SYDVKM. The CDR3 region is CASTGARGGQDTQYF. The DNA of the CDR3 is TGTGCCAGCACGGGGGCTAGGGGGGGGCAAGATACGCAGTATTTT.

The V and J genes are TRBV6-6 and TRBJ2-1; possibly TRBD2 for D (6 bases). With 6 bases removed from V and 10 bases from J, the gap between germline ends came to 22 bases. The CDR3 runs 15 residues. Germline loops: CDR1 MNHNY, CDR2 SVGAGI (reference sequence). This CDR3 reads CASSQLDVGGPEQFF. DNA for the CDR3: TGTGCCAGCAGCCAACTAGACGTCGGGGGACCCGAGCAGTTCTTC.

V is TRBV6-1 and J is TRBJ2-2; possibly TRBD1 for D (7 bases). V was trimmed by 11 bases and J by 5 bases, leaving 18 bases between them. CDR1 is MNHNS and CDR2 is SASEGT in the germline V gene. This CDR3 has 14 amino acids. CDR3 in amino acids: CAVRGTAATGELFF. The CDR3 region has the DNA TGTGCCGTCCGGGGGACAGCTGCTACCGGGGAGCTGTTTTTT.

This chain links TRBV11-2 with TRBJ1-1, with a tentative D call TRBD1 (5 bases). The germline V and J ends were trimmed by 3 bases and 5 bases, with 7 bases remaining between them. The CDR3 contains 12 residues. CDR1 and CDR2 from the germline V gene are SGHAT and FQNNGV. In DNA form, the CDR3 reads TGTGCCAGCAGCTTCCAGGGTACTGAAGCTTTCTTT. Translated: CASSFQGTEAFF.

The chain has TRBV6-1 and TRBJ1-1, with a weak D call TRBD1 (5 bases). The CDR3 is 12 residues long. The germline V gene encodes CDR1 MNHNS and CDR2 SASEGT. With 11 bases removed from V and 2 bases from J, the gap between germline ends came to 12 bases. The CDR3 DNA follows: TGTGCCGGAGGGGCCCACAACACTGAAGCTTTCTTT. Its translation is CAGGAHNTEAFF.

The V and J genes are TRBV11-2 and TRBJ2-7; 8 nucleotides match TRBD1. Germline V gene data show CDR1 as SGHAT and CDR2 as FQNNGV. V shed 4 bases and J 2 bases; nucleotides not matched to a gene: 7. The CDR3 spans 15 residues. CDR3 residues: CASSSLDRAAYEQYF. Written as DNA, the CDR3 is TGTGCCAGCAGCTCCCTGGACAGGGCAGCCTACGAGCAGTACTTC.

The V call is TRBV15, the J call TRBJ2-5; 7 bases are a match to TRBD1. Germline trimming cut 7 bases from V and 1 base from J; bases unmatched to any gene: 9. The CDR3 has 15 amino acids. Germline V gene data show CDR1 as LNHNV and CDR2 as YYDKDF (reference sequence). This CDR3 reads CATKRDPGGQETQYF. The CDR3 region has the DNA TGTGCCACCAAAAGGGACCCAGGGGGCCAAGAGACCCAGTACTTC.

The rearrangement links TRBV28 to TRBJ1-5; the match to TRBD1 covers 12 bases. Germline-derived CDR1 and CDR2 are MDHEN and SYDVKM. The J segment lost 7 bases and the V segment lost 3 bases, leaving 10 bases of the junction unmatched. The CDR3 loop spans 17 amino acids. The CDR3 DNA is TGTGCCAGCAGTTTCATCCGGGACAGGGGGCGCGGGCAGCCCCAGCATTTT. Translation: CASSFIRDRGRGQPQHF.

The gene calls are TRBV28 and TRBJ2-1; 7 nucleotides line up with TRBD2. Germline V CDR1 and CDR2: MDHEN, SYDVKM. The V and J ends lost 5 bases and 5 bases, in that order; junction bases with no gene match: 6. This CDR3 is 14 amino acids long. CDR3 coding DNA: TGTGCCAGCAGTCCGGGACTACACGACAATGAGCAGTTCTTC. Its translation is CASSPGLHDNEQFF.

Here the CDR3 DNA reads TGTGCCAGCAGCCACCACAGGGGGCGAGTCTCCTATGGCTACACCTTC. Its protein is CASSHHRGRVSYGYTF. The chain links TRBV14 to TRBJ1-2, with 9 bases that match TRBD1. Germline lookup yields CDR1 SGHDN and CDR2 FVKESK. There are 16 residues in the CDR3. The trim removed 3 bases at V and 4 bases at J, leaving 9 bases unmatched.

J is TRBJ2-7 and V is TRBV7-9; D is undetermined. This CDR3 has 13 amino acids. Trimming stripped 0 bases from V and 2 bases from J, with 5 bases between. CDR1 SEHNR and CDR2 FQNEAQ come from the germline V gene (reference sequence). CDR3 sequence: CASSLAQTYEQYF. As DNA, the CDR3 is TGTGCCAGCAGCTTAGCGCAGACCTACGAGCAGTACTTC.

V usage is TRBV5-1 and J usage is TRBJ2-5, with D hard to call. The germline V and J ends were trimmed by 4 bases and 5 bases, with 18 bases remaining between them. From germline, CDR1 is SGHRS and CDR2 YFSETQ. This CDR3 is 15 amino acids long. CDR3 bases: TGCGCCAGCAGCCCTGTTCTATACAGTGCTGAGACCCAGTACTTC. Its protein is CASSPVLYSAETQYF.

J is TRBJ1-5 and V is TRBV18; D is undetermined. CDR1 and CDR2 from the germline V gene are KGHSH and LQKENI. The CDR3 loop spans 18 amino acids. Trimming shortened V by 3 bases and J by 0 bases, and 18 bases separated the two germline ends. The CDR3 sequence: CASSPRVLNPDSNQPQHF. The DNA for the CDR3 is TGTGCCAGCTCACCGAGGGTCCTTAACCCCGATAGCAATCAGCCCCAGCATTTT.

The V and J genes are TRBV6-6 and TRBJ1-5; TRBD1 matches at 8 bases. V shed 6 bases, J shed 4 bases, and the junction held 8 bases outside the gene matches. This CDR3 has 15 amino acids. Looked up from germline, CDR1 is MNHNY and CDR2 is SVGAGI (reference sequence). As DNA, the CDR3 is TGTGCCAGCAGACCGTGGACAGGGTGGAATCAGCCCCAGCATTTT. Its translation is CASRPWTGWNQPQHF.

V and J are TRBV9 and TRBJ2-5, with a weak D call TRBD2 (6 bases). Trimming shortened V by 2 bases and J by 0 bases, and 8 bases separated the two germline ends. From germline, CDR1 is SGDLS and CDR2 YYNGEE. The CDR3 runs to 14 residues. The CDR3: CASSVGGNQETQYF. CDR3 nucleotides: TGTGCCAGCAGCGTCGGGGGTAACCAAGAGACCCAGTACTTC.

This chain uses TRBV6-1 with TRBJ2-1, with 8 bases that match TRBD2. The CDR3 spans 12 residues. Germline V CDR1 and CDR2: MNHNS, SASEGT. V was clipped by 6 bases and J by 7 bases; unmatched bases: 2. The CDR3 is CASSRLANEQFF. Here the CDR3 DNA reads TGTGCCAGCAGCCGACTAGCGAATGAGCAGTTCTTC.

The V call is TRBV4-2, the J call TRBJ2-1; D is unclear. Germline V lookup: CDR1 LGHNA, CDR2 YNFKEQ. V was shortened by 1 base and J by 0 bases, with 10 bases between the two germline ends. CDR3 length: 16 amino acids. The CDR3 reads CASSQGSSPSYNEQFF. CDR3 coding DNA: TGTGCCAGCAGCCAAGGGAGTTCCCCCTCCTACAATGAGCAGTTCTTC.

This chain links TRBV6-6 with TRBJ2-7, with TRBD1 as a possible D gene (5 bases). CDR1 and CDR2 (germline): MNHNY, SVGAGI (reference sequence). The CDR3 spans 14 residues. Trimming shortened V by 8 bases and J by 1 base, and 15 bases separated the two germline ends. The CDR3 DNA sequence: TGTGCCAGCGGGAACCGACAGCTGTCCTACGAGCAGTACTTC. This sequence encodes CASGNRQLSYEQYF.

V and J are TRBV28 and TRBJ1-2, with 7 bases lining up with TRBD1. The length of the CDR3 is 15 residues. Trimming at V came to 6 bases and at J to 5 bases, leaving 12 bases not matched to a gene. The germline V gene has CDR1 MDHEN and CDR2 SYDVKM. In DNA form, the CDR3 reads TGTGCCAGCAGCCCGGGACAGCACTATAGGTATGGCTACACCTTC. Its protein product is CASSPGQHYRYGYTF.